This TCR beta chain was profiled in a study of PD-1 blockade in classical Hodgkin lymphoma (dated by TCRdb to 2020 to 2021). The study in broad terms: Nivolumab dosing was 3 mg/kg intravenously every 2 weeks, continuing until either disease progression or unacceptable toxicity. A peripheral blood immune signature of response to PD-1 blockade in classical Hodgkin lymphoma was defined using TCR beta sequencing and CyTOF.

Including cysteine and phenylalanine, the CDR3 has 14 amino acids. This entry keeps only the CDR3 DNA: 42 bases, framed from base 1. The germline ends are 8 bases apart after V is trimmed by 1 base and J by 2 bases. CDR1 LGHNA and CDR2 YSLEER were looked up in the germline V gene. With regard to this clone: Its recognized antigen is unknown. No base qualities exist here, and no much larger clone lies one base off it.

The time point label corresponds to: cycle 2 day 1 (C2D1) of nivolumab. Every trial patient had relapsed after autologous stem cell transplantation, and cohorts A, B and C differed in prior brentuximab vedotin exposure. The trial cohort was composed of approximately 60 patients with relapsed/refractory classical Hodgkin lymphoma, for whom complete response, partial response or progressive disease was recorded as best overall response. Single-agent nivolumab was administered to trial patients in the multi-cohort phase II CheckMate 205 trial. An independent review committee assessed best overall response by applying the 2007 International Working Group response criteria. PBMCs from the trial were collected at three points: immediately before nivolumab initiation (C1D1), and during therapy at cycle 2 day 1 and cycle 4 day 1. Peripheral blood was collected in 8 mL Vacutainer Cell Preparation Tubes, from which PBMCs were isolated by centrifugation and then cryopreserved.

The Qiagen DNeasy kit was used to extract genomic DNA both from unsorted PBMCs and from the negatively selected CD4+ and CD8+ fractions. TCR beta CDR3 regions were amplified by immunoSEQ multiplex PCR using primers annealing to V and J segments. A synthetic immune receptor repertoire was used to minimize amplification bias, and remaining bias was computationally removed after sequencing. The source study handled its data this way. Repertoire diversity was quantified as the Shannon entropy index using custom Python scripts. The unsorted, CD4+ and CD8+ repertoires were each analyzed separately, with the exception of combined analyses, where CD4+ and CD8+ sequences were merged in silico. A clone counted as expanded when the clone's frequency after treatment rose at least 2-fold relative to C1D1, and clones undetected at baseline were given a pseudocount of 0.5. Singleton clones were defined as clones with 0 or 1 copy at C1D1, and non-singleton clones were defined as clones with 2 or more copies. Clones expanded in unsorted samples were assigned a CD4+, CD8+ or unknown annotation through matching of protein sequences in sorted samples from the same patient. Wilcoxon tests were applied to paired samples to test diversity changes from C1D1 to C4D1. TCRdb stores this immuneACCESS table with in-frame sequences only. Part of the clones is absent; in the studies checked, under half of the shortfall reflects unresolved V genes, and no reason is known for the rest. V, J and clone size derive from that table, while D and trimming were established from the DNA sequence. For this sample the table gives 95,000 to 100,000 clones, of which about 89% were detected only once. Of the sample, around 7% is held by the ten largest clones.

The study at large found these results: Patients starting nivolumab less than 1 year after ASCT had lower diversity and were excluded from later analyses to avoid confounding by immune reconstitution. The study was limited to a single clinical trial cohort, and causes of repertoire differences, possibly disease activity or prior therapy, remained undefined. CD4+ but not CD8+ TCR diversity rose significantly by C4D1 (p=0.0027 vs p=0.16), most apparent in complete responders (p=0.02). Newly diagnosed patients were reported to have lower baseline TCR diversity than healthy donors, and relapsed/refractory patients were reported to have lower baseline TCR diversity still. Trial patients with a complete response had baseline diversity similar to that of newly diagnosed patients, while partial responders and progressors had significantly lower diversity.

The rearranged segments are TRBV4-3 and TRBJ1-2, and the D gene may be TRBD1, 6 bases matching. Specimen: peripheral blood mononuclear cells (PBMCs), collected before the second cycle of nivolumab. This TCR came from a human donor with classical Hodgkin lymphoma. Read as DNA, the sequence is TGCGCCAGCAGCCAAGTCACAGGGAACTATGGCTACACCTTC. Translated, this gives CASSQVTGNYGYTF.